One and the same sample provided the 29 T cell receptor beta chains below, sequenced in a study of control samples from healthy donors and cancer patients (dated by TCRdb to about 2020). Receptor amplification or capture employed the immunoSEQ multiplex PCR assay. TCRdb took this table from immuneACCESS and kept in-frame rearrangements with V and J called. Such tables lack part of the clones; where checked against another copy, unresolved V genes explain under half of the gap, and the rest is unexplained. The sample profile shows 150,000 to 200,000 clones; 93% of them were found once. The ten largest account for about 4% of the sample. The specimen was blood. These receptors all come from a woman aged 60-75 years in good health.

Only one count was recorded for this clone. This rearrangement joins TRBV5-1 to TRBJ2-3, with TRBD2 matching over 13 bases. The CDR3 length is 18 residues. Trimming cost V 4 bases and J 0 bases; bases outside gene matches: 8. CDR1 and CDR2 from the germline V gene are SGHRS and YFSETQ. CDR3 coding DNA: TGCGCCAGCAGCCCGGGACTAGCGGGGAGCTCTAGCACAGATACGCAGTATTTT. Its translation is CASSPGLAGSSSTDTQYF.

This chain connects TRBV5-1 to TRBJ1-1; 8 bases agree with TRBD1. The CDR3 consists of 16 residues. With V trimmed by 6 bases and J by 2 bases, 12 bases remained unmatched. Germline V gene data show CDR1 as SGHRS and CDR2 as YFSETQ. CDR3 nucleotide sequence: TGCGCCAGCAACGGACAGGGCGGAGCGGCTAACACTGAAGCTTTCTTT. This encodes CASNGQGGAANTEAFF.

The chain recombines TRBV18 with TRBJ2-2; TRBD1 matches 7 bases. Germline trimming cut 8 bases from V and 3 bases from J; bases unmatched to any gene: 12. Germline CDR1 is KGHSH and CDR2 is LQKENI. The CDR3 is 16 residues long. The CDR3 region is CASTNSRQGDTGELFF. For the CDR3, the DNA is TGTGCCAGCACAAACTCGCGGCAGGGGGACACCGGGGAGCTGTTTTTT.

This sequence joins TRBV9 and TRBJ1-6; tentatively, D is TRBD1 (6 bases). Trimming took off 0 bases at V and 6 bases at J, with 19 bases between the two ends. This CDR3 comprises 18 residues. The V gene's germline CDR1 is SGDLS and CDR2 YYNGEE. The CDR3 spells CASSVAPSTGAGNSPLHF. The CDR3, as DNA: TGTGCCAGCAGCGTAGCCCCCTCTACGGGGGCAGGTAATTCACCCCTCCACTTT.

This clone was seen just once. This rearrangement joins TRBV11-2 to TRBJ2-2; D gene unclear. V dropped 3 bases and J dropped 1 base, with 9 bases sitting between them. CDR1 is SGHAT, CDR2 FQNNGV, per germline. This CDR3 has 15 amino acids. This chain's CDR3 is CASSFQTQNTGELFF. CDR3 DNA: TGTGCCAGCAGCTTTCAGACACAGAACACCGGGGAGCTGTTTTTT.

This clone was recorded once. V and J are TRBV11-2 and TRBJ2-5; D gene uncertain. CDR3 length: 12 residues. Germline loops: CDR1 SGHAT, CDR2 FQNNGV. V gave up 5 bases and J gave up 4 bases, with 8 bases separating them. The CDR3 reads CASSLHRETQYF. The CDR3 DNA reads TGTGCCAGCAGCCTTCACAGAGAGACCCAGTACTTC.

The rearrangement uses TRBV18 and TRBJ1-4; TRBD1 might be the D (5 bases). Germline V gives CDR1 KGHSH, CDR2 LQKENI. Deletions cut 3 bases from V and 6 bases from J, with 11 bases between. The CDR3 spans 14 residues. The CDR3 sequence: CASSPIIGDEKLFF. The CDR3 DNA follows: TGTGCCAGCTCACCGATTATAGGGGATGAAAAACTGTTTTTT.

The CDR3: CASSGKGRSNQPQHF. In DNA form, the CDR3 reads TGTGCCAGCAGTGGTAAAGGTCGTAGCAATCAGCCCCAGCATTTT. This chain links TRBV2 with TRBJ1-5, with D hard to call. This CDR3 comprises 15 residues. CDR1 SNHLY and CDR2 FYNNEI come from the germline V gene. Between the trimmed V and J ends, which lost 4 bases and 0 bases, there was a span of 10 bases.

This clone was detected only once. The chain employs TRBV5-6 and TRBJ2-5, with 9 bases lining up with TRBD2. J gave up 8 bases and V 1 base, and 9 bases lay outside the gene matches. The CDR3 covers 15 residues. From germline, CDR1 is SGHDT and CDR2 YYEEEE. CDR3 sequence: CASSLLTALAGTQYF. The CDR3 coding sequence is TGTGCCAGCAGCTTGTTAACCGCGCTAGCGGGAACCCAGTACTTC.

This clone was observed a single time. The rearrangement joins TRBV6-5 to TRBJ2-2; D call uncertain. Germline CDR1 reads MNHEY; CDR2 reads SVGAGI. V lost 2 bases, J lost 3 bases, and 4 bases lay in between. The CDR3 is 13 amino acids. CDR3 sequence reads: CASSYQYTGELFF. As DNA, the CDR3 is TGTGCCAGCAGTTACCAGTACACCGGGGAGCTGTTTTTT.

This sequence joins TRBV7-9 and TRBJ2-5; D is unresolved. Per germline, CDR1 SEHNR and CDR2 FQNEAQ (reference sequence). The CDR3 covers 11 residues. The V end was cut by 4 bases, the J end by 5 bases, with 5 bases between. The CDR3 here is CASSYGETQYF. In nucleotides, the CDR3 is TGTGCCAGCAGCTATGGTGAGACCCAGTACTTC.

The genes are TRBV2 and TRBJ1-6; 7 nucleotides match TRBD1. Germline-derived CDR1 and CDR2 are SNHLY and FYNNEI. The CDR3 is 15 amino acids. The V gene end was trimmed by 7 bases and the J gene end by 9 bases; junction bases not matched to a gene: 12. The CDR3 DNA follows: TGTGCCAGCACCGAAGCTACAGGGGTGGTTTCACCCCTCCACTTT. Translated, it gives CASTEATGVVSPLHF.

The chain joins TRBV19 to TRBJ1-3; D unclear. CDR3 length: 15 residues. Germline V gives CDR1 LNHDA, CDR2 SQIVND (reference sequence). The V and J ends lost 4 bases and 0 bases respectively, with 10 bases between them. The CDR3 DNA reads TGTGCCAGTAGTACCGCCAGTATCTCTGGAAACACCATATATTTT. This codes for CASSTASISGNTIYF.

The V and J genes are TRBV6-9 and TRBJ1-2; 7 nucleotides align to TRBD1. CDR3 length: 15 amino acids. Per germline, CDR1 MNHGY and CDR2 SVAAGI. The J segment lost 1 base and the V segment lost 6 bases, leaving 8 bases of the junction unmatched. CDR3 in DNA: TGTGCCAGCAGAGGGACAGAAACTATTAACTATGGCTACACCTTC. Residues: CASRGTETINYGYTF.

V gene TRBV5-1 combines with J gene TRBJ1-1, with unresolved D. This CDR3 has 16 residues. The germline V and J ends were trimmed by 1 base and 5 bases, with 18 bases remaining between them. Germline V CDR1 and CDR2: SGHRS, YFSETQ. For the CDR3, the DNA is TGCGCCAGCAGCTTGAAGAGTTCCGTAATCACGACTGAAGCTTTCTTT. This encodes CASSLKSSVITTEAFF.

The rearrangement joins TRBV5-6 to TRBJ2-5; D is perhaps TRBD2 (5 bases). This CDR3 is built from 14 residues. Germline CDR1 SGHDT, CDR2 YYEEEE. The ends were cut back, 0 bases at V and 5 bases at J, with 11 bases in the middle. The CDR3 reads CASSLVVEVETQYF. CDR3 DNA sequence: TGTGCCAGCAGCTTGGTTGTGGAGGTGGAGACCCAGTACTTC.

The chain uses TRBV6-1 and TRBJ1-1; D gene uncertain. Germline V gives CDR1 MNHNS, CDR2 SASEGT. Trimming stripped 1 base from V and 10 bases from J, with 10 bases between. This CDR3 region has 12 residues. The CDR3 DNA sequence: TGTGCCAGCAGTGAAGGACGGAGGGTAGCTTTCTTT. Its protein is CASSEGRRVAFF.

The chain combines TRBV9 with TRBJ2-6; D gene unclear. CDR3 length: 14 amino acids. Trimming removed 3 bases at V and 1 base at J, with 5 bases between. Germline V gene data show CDR1 as SGDLS and CDR2 as YYNGEE. The CDR3 reads CASSAVSGANVLTF. CDR3 nucleotides: TGTGCCAGCAGCGCCGTTTCTGGGGCCAACGTCCTGACTTTC.

This clone was picked up one time. CDR3 amino acids: CASSKGNNQPQHF. The CDR3 nucleotides are TGTGCCAGCAGCAAAGGAAACAATCAGCCCCAGCATTTT. The gene calls are TRBV2 and TRBJ1-5; D unclear. The V end lost 6 bases, the J end lost 3 bases, and 9 bases lay between the germline ends. The CDR3 runs 13 residues. Germline V gene lookup returns CDR1 SNHLY and CDR2 FYNNEI.

This chain links TRBV5-1 with TRBJ2-3; 10 bases agree with TRBD2. This CDR3 contains 17 residues. With V trimmed by 1 base and J by 1 base, 6 bases remained unmatched. The germline CDR1 and CDR2 sequences are SGHRS and YFSETQ. The CDR3 loop reads CASSLRPSGGRTDTQYF. The CDR3 nucleotides read TGCGCCAGCAGCTTGCGGCCTAGCGGGGGACGCACAGATACGCAGTATTTT.

The chain joins TRBV3-1 (or the pseudogene TRBV3-2) to TRBJ2-7; 7 positions agree with TRBD1. V lost 4 bases and J lost 1; bases outside the gene matches: 4. Germline lookup yields CDR1 LGHDT and CDR2 YNNKEL (reference sequence). The CDR3 extends over 14 amino acids. CDR3 loop: CASSPRDRSYEQYF. Here the CDR3 DNA reads TGTGCCAGCAGCCCCCGGGACAGATCCTACGAGCAGTACTTC.

The count of this clone is one. The chain combines TRBV6-2 or TRBV6-3 with TRBJ1-1; weak D call: TRBD1 (5 bases). The CDR3 is 14 residues long. Germline CDR1 reads MNHEY; CDR2 reads SVGEGT. Trimming removed 6 bases from V and 4 bases from J, with 15 bases in between. CDR3 nucleotides: TGTGCCAGCAGCGGGAGGCAGGGCAGCACTGAAGCTTTCTTT. As protein: CASSGRQGSTEAFF.

The chain joins TRBV12-5 to TRBJ1-1; weak D call: TRBD1 (5 bases). CDR1 and CDR2 from the germline V gene are LGHNT and FRNRAP. There are 12 residues in the CDR3. V lost 3 bases to trimming and J lost 12 bases, with 14 bases between them. CDR3 DNA: TGTGCTAGTGGTTTTTCCGGGGGGGGTACTTTCTTT. Residues: CASGFSGGGTFF.

This sequence joins TRBV12-5 and TRBJ1-2; TRBD1 matches 7 bases. The germline V gene encodes CDR1 LGHNT and CDR2 FRNRAP. This CDR3 has 14 amino acids. The V segment lost 2 bases and the J segment 3 bases; nucleotides outside the gene matches: 3. The CDR3 sequence: CASGLTDRDYGYTF. CDR3 DNA: TGTGCTAGTGGTTTGACTGACAGGGACTATGGCTACACCTTC.

The chain couples TRBV11-3 to TRBJ1-1; the match to TRBD1 covers 8 bases. J was trimmed by 3 bases and V by 5 bases; bases with no gene match: 2. Looked up from germline, CDR1 is SGHNT and CDR2 is YENEEA. This CDR3 has 13 residues. Here the CDR3 reads CASSKTGDTEAFF. The CDR3 DNA reads TGTGCCAGCAGCAAGACAGGGGACACTGAAGCTTTCTTT.

The rearrangement uses TRBV2 and TRBJ1-1, with D hard to call. Germline CDR1 SNHLY, CDR2 FYNNEI. There are 14 residues in the CDR3. The V and J ends lost 4 bases and 0 bases respectively, with 9 bases between them. The CDR3 coding sequence is TGTGCCAGCAGTGTCGAAGCCATGAACACTGAAGCTTTCTTT. Translated: CASSVEAMNTEAFF.

The chain recombines TRBV5-1 with TRBJ2-6; TRBD1 matches 9 bases. Germline values: CDR1 SGHRS, CDR2 YFSETQ. With 3 bases clipped from V and 8 bases from J, the junction kept 3 bases outside the gene matches. The CDR3 spans 14 residues. The CDR3 coding sequence is TGCGCCAGCAGCTGGGGGACAGGGCCCAACGTCCTGACTTTC. Protein: CASSWGTGPNVLTF.

This chain uses TRBV5-1 with TRBJ2-5, with D perhaps TRBD2 (7 bases). This CDR3 has 15 amino acids. Trimming cost V 0 bases and J 2 bases, with 11 bases left between them. From germline, CDR1 is SGHRS and CDR2 YFSETQ. The CDR3, as DNA: TGCGCCAGCAGCTTGGAGGGGGGGAAACAAGAGACCCAGTACTTC. Residues: CASSLEGGKQETQYF.

J is TRBJ1-1 and V is TRBV20-1; D might be TRBD1 (6 bases). With 6 bases removed from V and 6 bases from J, the gap between germline ends came to 11 bases. The CDR3 consists of 11 residues. The germline V gene encodes CDR1 DFQATT and CDR2 SNEGSKA (reference sequence). CDR3 amino acids: CSANRVAEAFF. CDR3 nucleotides: TGCAGTGCCAACAGGGTCGCTGAAGCTTTCTTT.